The TCR beta chain described here comes from a study of beta chain features in type 1 diabetes. As every portion of the isolated RNA was reverse transcribed, the sequencing read expressed TCRB transcripts. Assay used: immunoSEQ multiplex PCR; TCRdb lists only in-frame clones, some missing. This table holds about 320,000 clones, about 14% found once. The authors sorted CD4+ naive, central memory, regulatory and stem cell-like memory cells via CD45RO/CCR7/CD25/CD127/CD95/CD27. V shed 5 bases and J shed 8 bases, with 15 bases lying between them. The germline gives CDR1 LNHDA, CDR2 SQIVND (reference sequence). CDR3 size: 13 residues. In this sample, this clone turned up a few times.

The sequence came from a man aged 25-40 years in good health. The gene calls are TRBV19 and TRBJ1-2; weak D call: TRBD1 (6 bases). The sequencing input was central memory CD4+ T cells from blood. CDR3 in DNA: TGTGCCAGTAGTCCTGATCAGGGGAGAGGCTACACCTTC. This codes for CASSPDQGRGYTF.